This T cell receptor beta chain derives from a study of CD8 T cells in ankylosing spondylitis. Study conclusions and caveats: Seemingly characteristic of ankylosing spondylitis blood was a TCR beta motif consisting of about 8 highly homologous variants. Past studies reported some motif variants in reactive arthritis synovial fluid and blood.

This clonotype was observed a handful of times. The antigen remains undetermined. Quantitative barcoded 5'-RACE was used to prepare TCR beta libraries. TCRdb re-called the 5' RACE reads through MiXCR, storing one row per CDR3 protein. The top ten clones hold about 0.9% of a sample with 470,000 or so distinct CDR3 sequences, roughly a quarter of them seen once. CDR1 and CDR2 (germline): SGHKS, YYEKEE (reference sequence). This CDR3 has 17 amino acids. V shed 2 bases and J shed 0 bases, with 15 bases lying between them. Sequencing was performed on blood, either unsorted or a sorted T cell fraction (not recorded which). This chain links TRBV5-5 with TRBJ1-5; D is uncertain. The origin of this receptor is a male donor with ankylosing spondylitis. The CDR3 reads CASSLGMQTHSNQPQHF. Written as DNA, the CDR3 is TGTGCCAGCAGCTTAGGGATGCAGACCCATAGCAATCAGCCCCAGCATTTT.